This paragraph reports one T cell receptor (beta chain). This clonotype has ten or more counts. What this receptor recognizes is not known. Qualities for individual bases were not recorded, and no much larger clone is one base off. Sequences SEHNR (CDR1) and FQNEAQ (CDR2) are obtained from the germline V gene (reference sequence). Inclusive of the bounding cysteine and phenylalanine, the CDR3 is 13 residues long. Only the CDR3 region is kept as DNA, spanning 39 bases read in frame from base 1. V is shortened by 4 bases, J by 4 bases, and the region joining them spans 11 bases. This specimen comes from a study of T cells after yellow fever vaccination (dated by TCRdb to about 2019). Background for the entire study: The SMART-Seq v4 Ultra Low Input RNA kit was used to prepare libraries from fractions with low cell numbers. Blood was collected at multiple timepoints before and after primary and secondary immunization, and bulk PBMC replicates and cell subsets were isolated. To follow T-cell clones before and after both primary and booster YFV17D yellow fever vaccination, bulk TCR alpha and beta repertoires underwent longitudinal sequencing. Two healthy male donors made up the cohort, one aged 18 to 29 years and the other aged 30 to 40 years.

TCR cDNA was synthesized by 5'RACE template switching, which introduced a universal primer site and unique molecular identifiers. cDNA synthesis was primed from both the TCR alpha and TCR beta constant segments. Library amplification involved two PCR steps, and the second step added sample barcodes and sequencing adapters. Sequencing of the libraries was done on either Illumina HiSeq 2500 (2x100 bp) or NovaSeq (2x150 bp). Per the authors' processing: Demultiplexing of reads and collapsing into UMI consensus sequences were performed with MIGEC, and V(D)J alignment was carried out with MiXCR. Vaccine-responding clonotypes were defined with edgeR using replicate PBMC samples, requiring FDR below 0.01 and a log2 fold change above 5 up to day 15. Each bulk clonotype was labeled CD4 or CD8 based on which sequenced repertoire, CD4 or CD8, contained the clonotype at higher abundance. TCRdb ran its own pipeline on the public reads, namely fastp trimming at Q25 and MiXCR clone calling, and kept in-frame beta chains. Rows merge per CDR3 protein into single entries with the most common DNA and genes. For this entry, the V and J calls and clone size follow TCRdb and not the study's own pipeline. This sample holds approximately 150,000 distinct CDR3 sequences; roughly 6.4% were observed only once. The ten largest clonotypes hold just under 3% of the sample.

The paper's findings and limits, for the study overall: Only a couple of donors were included in the study, so the extent to which the findings can be generalized is limited. A small share of clonotypes occurred in both CD4 and CD8 compartments, likely arising from convergent recombination. FACS-sorted repertoires could contain abundant contaminating clonotypes from the bulk population, so computational filtering was required. After the booster, most clones that had expanded after primary vaccination were detected again (approximately 96% of CD4 and more than 85% of CD8), suggesting broad maintenance of memory. The secondary T-cell response was found to be weaker but faster than the primary response, with a peak reached on day 5 rather than on day 15.

Taken with the paper, the label for treatment or condition translates to: live attenuated yellow fever vaccine strain. PBMCs were isolated from peripheral blood using a standard Ficoll-Paque protocol. CD4 and CD8 T-cell fractions were isolated with Dynabeads CD4 and CD8 positive selection kits. RNA was extracted with TriZol from bulk PBMCs, CD4 and CD8 fractions, and dextramer-positive and dextramer-negative fractions. Here the sequenced sample was CD4+ T cells sorted from PBMCs, taken on the day of the first yellow fever vaccination. The chain links TRBV7-9 with TRBJ2-7, and the D gene may be TRBD1, 5 bases matching. The clonotype was recovered from a man between 18 and 29 years old who received the YFV17D yellow fever vaccine. In nucleotides, the sequence is TGTGCCAGCAGCTCAGGGAATATGTACGAGCAGTACTTC. It translates to CASSSGNMYEQYF.